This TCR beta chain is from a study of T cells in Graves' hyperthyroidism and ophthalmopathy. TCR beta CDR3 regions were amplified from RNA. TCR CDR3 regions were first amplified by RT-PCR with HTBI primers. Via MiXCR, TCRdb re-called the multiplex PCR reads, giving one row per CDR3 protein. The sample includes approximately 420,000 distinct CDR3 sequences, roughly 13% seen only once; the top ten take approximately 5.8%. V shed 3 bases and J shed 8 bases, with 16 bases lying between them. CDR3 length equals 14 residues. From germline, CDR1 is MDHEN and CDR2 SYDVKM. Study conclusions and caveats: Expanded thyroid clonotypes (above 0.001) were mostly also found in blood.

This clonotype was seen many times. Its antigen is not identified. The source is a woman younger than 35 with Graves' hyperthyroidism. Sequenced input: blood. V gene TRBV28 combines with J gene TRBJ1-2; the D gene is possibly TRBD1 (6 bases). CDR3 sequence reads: CASSFLSGGRGYTF. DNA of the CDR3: TGTGCCAGCAGTTTTTTGTCTGGGGGCCGAGGCTACACCTTC.